The clone carrying this T cell receptor beta chain was counted only a few times. Its antigen is undetermined. This CDR3 has 12 amino acids. CDR1 DFQATT and CDR2 SNEGSKA come from the germline V gene (reference sequence). The V gene end was trimmed by 7 bases and the J gene end by 5 bases; junction bases not matched to a gene: 4. This record belongs to a study of response to subunit inactivated influenza vaccine. Study-wide results and caveats: Authors suggested seasonal influenza vaccinations each recruit few new T cells.

TCRdb re-called the RT-PCR reads through MiXCR, storing one row per CDR3 protein. Of hundreds of thousands of distinct CDR3 sequences in the sample, around 16% are singletons; the top ten hold 9.5% to 13%. Sequenced material: PBMCs from blood, taken 11 to 12 days after vaccination. The rearrangement links TRBV20-1 to TRBJ1-2; 10 nucleotides line up with TRBD1. The receptor was derived from a man aged 50 or older who received an inactivated influenza vaccine. The CDR3 spells CSGPDRGYGYTF. In nucleotides, the CDR3 is TGCAGTGGCCCGGACAGGGGGTATGGCTACACCTTC.